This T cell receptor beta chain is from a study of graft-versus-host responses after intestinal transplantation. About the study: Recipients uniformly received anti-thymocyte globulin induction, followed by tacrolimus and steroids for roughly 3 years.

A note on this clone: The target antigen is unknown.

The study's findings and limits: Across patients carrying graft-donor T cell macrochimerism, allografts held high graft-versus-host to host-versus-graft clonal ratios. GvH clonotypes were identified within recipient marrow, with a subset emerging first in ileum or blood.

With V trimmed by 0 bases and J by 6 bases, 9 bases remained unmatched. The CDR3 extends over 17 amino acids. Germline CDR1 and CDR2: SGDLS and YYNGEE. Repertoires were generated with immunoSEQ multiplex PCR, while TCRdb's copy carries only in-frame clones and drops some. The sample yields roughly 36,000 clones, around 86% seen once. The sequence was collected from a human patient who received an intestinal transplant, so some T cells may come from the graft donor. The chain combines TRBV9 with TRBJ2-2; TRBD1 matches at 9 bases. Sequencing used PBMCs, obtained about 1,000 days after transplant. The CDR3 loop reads CASSVATGGLRAGELFF. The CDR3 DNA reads TGTGCCAGCAGCGTAGCTACAGGGGGCTTGAGGGCCGGGGAGCTGTTTTTT.